The table lists the clone carrying this TCR beta chain with a few counts. The target antigen is unknown. This entry is derived from a study of regulatory T cells in long-lasting Graves disease. The CDR3 extends over 18 amino acids. With V trimmed by 0 bases and J by 2 bases, 10 bases remained unmatched. Germline V gene lookup returns CDR1 SGHNT and CDR2 YYREEE (reference sequence). Building of the TCR beta libraries involved iRepertoire HTBI primers and Arm-PCR of CDR3 regions. TCRdb re-analysed the multiplex PCR reads in MiXCR, keeping a single row per CDR3 protein. The data hold 400,000 or so distinct CDR3 sequences, with under 25% observed a single time. Study outcomes and limitations: TRBV28 was favored in persistent disease, as were TRBJ1-2 and TRBJ2-5. Study of thyroid tissue was not done, with only peripheral blood studied.

Time point noted: persistent/refractory GD, antithyroid drugs over 5 years with positive TRAb. The TCR library was made from RNA that had been extracted from PBMCs in TRIzol. The TCR comes from a female donor with Graves disease. Sequences were derived from peripheral blood mononuclear cells (PBMCs), sampled when the disease was refractory, from a patient treated with antithyroid drugs. This chain links TRBV5-4 with TRBJ1-4, with 7 bases aligning to TRBD1. The CDR3 coding sequence is TGTGCCAGCAGCTTGGCCAAAGGGGGCGGTGTCACTAATGAAAAACTGTTTTTT. It yields the protein CASSLAKGGGVTNEKLFF.